The entry that follows covers one TCR beta chain sequence. What it binds is unknown. The sample comes from a study of OX40 agonist ivuxolimab in advanced cancers. The study, taken as a whole, reports: Relative to CD4+ cells, CD8+ T cells on average had more expanded clones.

The germline gives CDR1 SGHTA, CDR2 FQGNSA. Unmatched junction bases numbered 7, after V lost 5 bases and J lost 4 bases. The CDR3 spans 16 residues. This table comes from immunoSEQ multiplex PCR, and its TCRdb copy is limited to in-frame clones, with some not included. The sample lists tens of thousands of clones; approximately 82% were seen once. This TCR came from an adult with an advanced solid tumor such as melanoma, head and neck, liver or kidney cancer. The J gene is TRBJ2-1, the V gene TRBV7-2; 11 bases are shared with TRBD2. The material was CD4+ or CD8+ T cells sorted from blood, obtained in a trial of the OX40 agonist ivuxolimab. CDR3 in amino acids: CASSPQGTSGYNEQFF. CDR3 in DNA: TGTGCCAGCAGCCCTCAGGGGACTAGCGGATACAATGAGCAGTTCTTC.